These 16 T cell receptor beta chains came from one sample sequenced in a study of cytomegalovirus exposure and HLA in healthy donors. The PCR made use of 60 Vbeta and 13 Jbeta primers. The method was immunoSEQ multiplex PCR; TCRdb's version includes in-frame clones alone and lacks a portion of them. Among 90,000 to 150,000 clones listed, approximately 76% were seen once. Specimen: PBMCs. The receptors derive from a man in his forties or fifties in good health and CMV-seropositive.

This clone was found a few times. V is TRBV5-4 and J is TRBJ2-3, with D perhaps TRBD2 (6 bases). Germline CDR1 SGHNT, CDR2 YYREEE (reference sequence). The CDR3 length is 11 residues. The V and J ends lost 3 bases and 8 bases respectively, with 7 bases between them. The CDR3 protein is CASSSRGTQYF. The DNA of the CDR3 is TGTGCCAGCAGCTCGCGGGGTACGCAGTATTTT.

This clone appeared a single time. The V and J genes are TRBV7-2 and TRBJ1-5; a weak D match, TRBD1 (5 bases). The CDR3 runs to 14 residues. Germline values: CDR1 SGHTA, CDR2 FQGNSA. Trimming took 7 bases from V and 2 from J, leaving 12 bases between them. The DNA of the CDR3 is TGTGCCAGCACCCAGGGTCGGGGCAATCAGCCCCAGCATTTT. Translation: CASTQGRGNQPQHF.

The J gene is TRBJ2-7, the V gene TRBV27; 10 bases align to TRBD1. The germline V gene encodes CDR1 MNHEY and CDR2 SMNVEV (reference sequence). After removal of 5 bases from V and 7 bases from J, the junction contained 11 bases not matched to a gene. The CDR3 has 15 residues. The CDR3, as DNA: TGTGCCAGCAGTCCAATCCGACAGGGGGCGGAAGAGCAGTACTTC. The encoded protein is CASSPIRQGAEEQYF.

This chain joins TRBV27 and TRBJ2-3; the D gene is possibly TRBD2 (5 bases). V was pared by 5 bases and J by 6 bases, with 12 bases between. The CDR3 runs 13 residues. Germline V gene sequence: CDR1 MNHEY, CDR2 SMNVEV (reference sequence). The DNA for the CDR3 is TGTGCCAGCAGTCTCTTAGCGAGGGATACGCAGTATTTT. Its translation: CASSLLARDTQYF.

The J gene is TRBJ2-1, the V gene TRBV13, with a weak D call TRBD2 (6 bases). The germline CDR1 and CDR2 sequences are PRHDT and FYEKMQ (reference sequence). The CDR3 runs to 14 residues. V was shortened by 5 bases and J by 9 bases, with 17 bases between the two germline ends. The CDR3 loop reads CASSPAGLSVEQFF. CDR3 in DNA: TGTGCCAGCAGCCCAGCGGGCCTTAGCGTTGAGCAGTTCTTC.

This clone was seen just once. The chain carries TRBV5-1 and TRBJ1-4; 8 bases map to TRBD1. The germline gives CDR1 SGHRS, CDR2 YFSETQ. The CDR3 covers 14 residues. Losses at the gene ends were 2 bases for V and 6 bases for J; bases not matched to a gene: 3. DNA of the CDR3: TGCGCCAGCAGCTTCCTGACAGGGGATGAAAAACTGTTTTTT. Translating it yields CASSFLTGDEKLFF.

The V call is TRBV5-1, the J call TRBJ2-1; D remains unclear. Germline CDR1 SGHRS, CDR2 YFSETQ. Trimming pared 0 bases from V and 2 bases from J, leaving 9 bases between. The length of the CDR3 is 15 residues. The CDR3 sequence: CASSLGGLTYNEQFF. CDR3 bases: TGCGCCAGCAGCTTGGGCGGTTTGACCTACAATGAGCAGTTCTTC.

A few counts support this clone. J is TRBJ2-2 and V is TRBV19, with TRBD1 matching 8 bases. The length of the CDR3 is 14 residues. Germline V lookup: CDR1 LNHDA, CDR2 SQIVND (reference sequence). J lost 5 bases, V lost 5 bases, and 4 bases had no gene match. The CDR3 DNA sequence: TGTGCCAGTAGTTGGACAGGGTGGACCGGGGAGCTGTTTTTT. As protein: CASSWTGWTGELFF.

The chain combines TRBV6-5 with TRBJ1-6; TRBD1 is a possible D gene (6 bases). Germline assignment: CDR1 MNHEY and CDR2 SVGAGI. V dropped 0 bases and J dropped 4 bases, with 10 bases sitting between them. This CDR3 comprises 16 residues. The CDR3 coding sequence is TGTGCCAGCAGTTACTCGATGGGACAATATAATTCACCCCTCCACTTT. It encodes CASSYSMGQYNSPLHF.

V and J are TRBV6-5 and TRBJ2-7; TRBD1 matches at 9 bases. J gave up 2 bases and V 6 bases, and 8 bases lay outside the gene matches. Germline loops: CDR1 MNHEY, CDR2 SVGAGI. The CDR3 is 15 residues long. CDR3 sequence reads: CASSRGQGKPYEQYF. In DNA form, the CDR3 reads TGTGCCAGCAGCCGAGGACAGGGGAAGCCCTACGAGCAGTACTTC.

The chain uses TRBV2 and TRBJ2-1; 8 nucleotides match TRBD2. This CDR3 is built from 15 residues. Trimming took 3 bases from V and 9 from J; bases not matched to a gene: 10. Germline CDR1 is SNHLY and CDR2 is FYNNEI. The CDR3 reads CASSDHQREIGEQFF. The CDR3 DNA follows: TGTGCCAGCAGTGACCACCAGCGGGAGATCGGTGAGCAGTTCTTC.

The J gene is TRBJ2-2, the V gene TRBV28; TRBD1 is a possible D gene (5 bases). This CDR3 contains 16 residues. CDR1 and CDR2 (germline): MDHEN, SYDVKM. The germline V and J ends were trimmed by 8 bases and 5 bases, with 21 bases remaining between them. DNA for the CDR3: TGTGCCAGCCAAGGGGTTCGGCTGTTTCAGACCGGGGAGCTGTTTTTT. This codes for CASQGVRLFQTGELFF.

This rearrangement joins TRBV7-8 to TRBJ1-5, with TRBD1 as a possible D gene (6 bases). Looked up from germline, CDR1 is SGHVS and CDR2 is FQNEAQ. V lost 4 bases and J lost 2, with 12 bases in between. The CDR3 consists of 15 residues. The CDR3 DNA reads TGTGCCAGCAGCTCCTACAGGGTGGGCAATCAGCCCCAGCATTTT. Protein product: CASSSYRVGNQPQHF.

This clone was recorded once. The gene calls are TRBV6-1 and TRBJ2-3; the D gene is possibly TRBD2 (6 bases). Looked up from germline, CDR1 is MNHNS and CDR2 is SASEGT. V dropped 7 bases and J dropped 4 bases, with 18 bases sitting between them. This CDR3 comprises 15 residues. The CDR3 coding sequence is TGTGCCAGCATCGCGGGACTCCTCACCCCAGATACGCAGTATTTT. It encodes CASIAGLLTPDTQYF.

This rearrangement joins TRBV2 to TRBJ1-3, with no clear D. Germline V CDR1 and CDR2: SNHLY, FYNNEI. Trimming left V 1 base short and J 3 bases short, with 10 bases between. The CDR3 loop spans 15 amino acids. The CDR3 loop reads CASSEDGSFGNTIYF. The CDR3 bases are TGTGCCAGCAGTGAAGATGGGAGCTTTGGAAACACCATATATTTT.

The chain has TRBV27 and TRBJ2-1; 14 bases fit TRBD2. This CDR3 comprises 15 residues. CDR1 is MNHEY and CDR2 is SMNVEV in the germline V gene (reference sequence). The V segment lost 8 bases and the J segment 7 bases; nucleotides outside the gene matches: 7. This chain's CDR3 is CASRAGTSGRNEQFF. CDR3 bases: TGTGCCAGCCGAGCCGGGACTAGCGGGAGAAATGAGCAGTTCTTC.